This T cell receptor beta chain was retrieved from a study of blood T cell repertoires in COVID-19. Across the whole study: PBMCs, B-cell-depleted T cells, or T cells were the source of the cDNA or gDNA that made up the material.

As processed by the authors: Amplification of reference gene primers was used by the study to estimate nucleated cell counts. Only in-frame clones appear in the TCRdb table, and some are missing; sequencing was by immunoSEQ multiplex PCR. V, J and clone size derive from that table, while D and trimming were established from the DNA sequence. This table has about 120,000 clones, approximately 82% appearing once. Trimming removed 4 bases at V and 4 bases at J, with 13 bases between. Germline V gives CDR1 LGHDT, CDR2 YNNKEL (reference sequence). The CDR3 totals 14 residues. V usage is TRBV3-1 (or the pseudogene TRBV3-2) and J usage is TRBJ1-2; D gene unclear. The sequenced sample was peripheral blood. The receptor comes from a woman between 45 and 65 years old with acute or convalescent COVID-19. The DNA of the CDR3 is TGTGCCAGCAGCCCCTCGTGGCAGGCCTATGGCTACACCTTC. Translation gives CASSPSWQAYGYTF.